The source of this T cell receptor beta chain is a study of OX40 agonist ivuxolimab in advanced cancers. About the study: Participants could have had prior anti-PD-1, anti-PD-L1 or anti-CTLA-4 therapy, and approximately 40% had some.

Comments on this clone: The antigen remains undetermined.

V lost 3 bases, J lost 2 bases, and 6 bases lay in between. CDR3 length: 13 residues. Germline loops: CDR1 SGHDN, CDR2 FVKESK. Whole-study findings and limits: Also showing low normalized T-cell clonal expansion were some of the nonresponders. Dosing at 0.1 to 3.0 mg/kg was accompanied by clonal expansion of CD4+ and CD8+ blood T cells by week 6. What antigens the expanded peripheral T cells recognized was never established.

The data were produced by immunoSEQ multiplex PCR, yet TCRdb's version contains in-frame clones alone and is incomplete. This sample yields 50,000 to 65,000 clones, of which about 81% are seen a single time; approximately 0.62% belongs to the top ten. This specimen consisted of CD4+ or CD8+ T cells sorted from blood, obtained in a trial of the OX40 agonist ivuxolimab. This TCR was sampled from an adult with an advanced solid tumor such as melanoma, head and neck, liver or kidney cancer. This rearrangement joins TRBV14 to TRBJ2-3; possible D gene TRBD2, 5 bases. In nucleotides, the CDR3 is TGTGCCAGCAGCCAGGAGGCCACAGATACGCAGTATTTT. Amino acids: CASSQEATDTQYF.